The 19 T cell receptor beta chains below were found in one sample sequenced in a study of cytomegalovirus exposure and HLA in healthy donors. Researchers ran the PCR with 60 Vbeta and 13 Jbeta primers. Assay: immunoSEQ multiplex PCR; the TCRdb copy retains only in-frame clones and omits some. The table includes around 110,000 clones, 8% to 10% detected once. Sequencing was done on a sample of PBMCs. These TCRs come from a man aged 30 to 45 in good health and CMV-seronegative.

The genes are TRBV7-9 and TRBJ1-1; 9 nucleotides match TRBD1. Germline V gives CDR1 SEHNR, CDR2 FQNEAQ (reference sequence). Trimming at V came to 4 bases and at J to 3 bases, leaving 3 bases not matched to a gene. This CDR3 is 14 amino acids long. The CDR3 reads CASSSGTGYTEAFF. Here the CDR3 DNA reads TGTGCCAGCAGCTCTGGGACAGGGTACACTGAAGCTTTCTTT.

This chain links TRBV21-1 with TRBJ2-7; the listed D gene, TRBD1, was not tested against the DNA. TRBV21-1 is flagged as a pseudogene. The CDR3 runs 18 residues. The CDR3 DNA reads TGTGCCAGCAGCTTATTGGGGCGGTGTACAATACTCTCCTACGAGCAGTACTTC. As protein: CASSLLGRCTILSYEQYF.

This clone was counted only a few times. V is TRBV11-2 and J is TRBJ1-4; tentative D call: TRBD1 (6 bases). The CDR3 has 16 residues. Germline V lookup: CDR1 SGHAT, CDR2 FQNNGV. V lost 5 bases and J 8 bases, leaving 21 bases between the germline ends. As DNA, the CDR3 is TGTGCCAGCAGCCTAACGGCGGGGGGCGTTCAAGAAAAACTGTTTTTT. This encodes CASSLTAGGVQEKLFF.

The V call is TRBV6-6, the J call TRBJ1-2; weak D call: TRBD1 (5 bases). V was clipped by 4 bases and J by 2 bases, with 8 bases between them. Looked up from germline, CDR1 is MNHNY and CDR2 is SVGAGI (reference sequence). CDR3 size: 13 residues. Here the CDR3 reads CASSSGGNYGYTF. The CDR3 DNA is TGTGCCAGCAGTTCCGGGGGAAACTATGGCTACACCTTC.

This clone was counted only a few times. The J gene is TRBJ2-2, the V gene TRBV4-2; possible D gene TRBD1, 6 bases. The CDR3 runs 18 residues. Trimming removed 0 bases at V and 7 bases at J, with 21 bases between. Germline V gives CDR1 LGHNA, CDR2 YNFKEQ. CDR3 in DNA: TGTGCCAGCAGCCAAGAAATTGTGGGGGCTCGGCGTAACGGGGAGCTGTTTTTT. This translates into CASSQEIVGARRNGELFF.

The J gene is TRBJ1-3, the V gene TRBV11-2; the D gene is possibly TRBD1 (6 bases). V gave up 2 bases and J gave up 0 bases, with 11 bases separating them. Per the germline V gene, CDR1 is SGHAT and CDR2 is FQNNGV. This CDR3 spans 16 amino acids. CDR3 in DNA: TGTGCCAGCAGCTTATTCAGGGGCGTCTCTGGAAACACCATATATTTT. Protein sequence: CASSLFRGVSGNTIYF.

Concerning this clone itself: An end of the junction does not agree with germline; a read error may underlie this. The rearrangement links TRBV5-6 to TRBJ2-7; 7 positions agree with TRBD2. The V gene's germline CDR1 is SGHDT and CDR2 YYEEEE. The CDR3 extends over 13 amino acids. CDR3 sequence: CASSWGEGYGQYF. The CDR3 DNA follows: TGTGCCAGCAGCTGGGGGGAGGGCTACGGGCAGTACTTC.

This clone was found a few times. V and J are TRBV21-1 and TRBJ2-7; TRBD2 was called by the table and not checked on the DNA. TRBV21-1 is described as a pseudogene. The CDR3 is 12 residues long. CDR3 in DNA: TGTGCCAGCAGCAACGGCCGGGAGGGGCAGTACTTC. This codes for CASSNGREGQYF.

This clone was detected a few times. V gene TRBV27 combines with J gene TRBJ2-4; D perhaps matches TRBD2 (5 bases). Trimming shortened V by 5 bases and J by 0 bases, and 11 bases separated the two germline ends. The CDR3 extends over 15 amino acids. Germline V CDR1 and CDR2: MNHEY, SMNVEV (reference sequence). As DNA, the CDR3 is TGTGCCAGCAGTCCGGCAGGACTAGCCAAAAACATTCAGTACTTC. Translation gives CASSPAGLAKNIQYF.

Only a few counts were recorded for this clone. The chain is built from TRBV18 and TRBJ1-1; a possible D gene is TRBD1 (6 bases). Trimming stripped 3 bases from V and 1 base from J, with 9 bases between. The CDR3 extends over 14 amino acids. Germline CDR1 is KGHSH and CDR2 is LQKENI. In nucleotides, the CDR3 is TGTGCCAGCTCACCGCAGGGGCAGAACACTGAAGCTTTCTTT. Protein product: CASSPQGQNTEAFF.

This clone turned up a few times. This rearrangement joins TRBV7-3 to TRBJ2-7; 9 bases line up with TRBD2. The CDR3 totals 14 residues. V lost 2 bases and J lost 3; bases outside the gene matches: 2. Germline V gives CDR1 SGHTA, CDR2 FQGTGA. This chain's CDR3 is CASSLQAGGYEQYF. CDR3 sequence (DNA): TGTGCCAGCAGCTTACAAGCGGGAGGCTACGAGCAGTACTTC.

The chain joins TRBV5-8 to TRBJ2-7; no clear D gene. V lost 2 bases to trimming and J lost 2 bases, with 14 bases between them. Germline V gene sequence: CDR1 SGHTS, CDR2 YDEGEE. The CDR3 runs to 15 residues. The CDR3 DNA sequence: TGTGCCAGCAGCTTTTGGGCAAGCCTCCCCTACGAGCAGTACTTC. Translating it yields CASSFWASLPYEQYF.

This clone appeared a few times. J is TRBJ1-2 and V is TRBV5-6, with a tentative D call TRBD1 (6 bases). CDR1 is SGHDT and CDR2 is YYEEEE in the germline V gene. The CDR3 spans 15 residues. V was trimmed by 0 bases and J by 4 bases, leaving 13 bases between them. The CDR3 here is CASSLEQGLVYGYTF. The CDR3 nucleotides read TGTGCCAGCAGCTTGGAGCAGGGGCTCGTCTATGGCTACACCTTC.

This clone has just a few counts. The chain couples TRBV28 to TRBJ1-2; 9 positions match TRBD1. CDR1 and CDR2 (germline): MDHEN, SYDVKM. The CDR3 covers 13 residues. Losses at the gene ends were 6 bases for V and 6 bases for J; bases not matched to a gene: 5. This CDR3 reads CASSLGTGNGYTF. CDR3 bases: TGTGCCAGCAGCTTAGGGACAGGGAATGGCTACACCTTC.

The CDR3 DNA is TGTGCCAGCAGTTCCCGGGACGGGGGTTACGAGCAGTACTTC. This translates into CASSSRDGGYEQYF. The chain has TRBV27 and TRBJ2-7, with a possible D match to TRBD2 (6 bases). Trimming shortened V by 4 bases and J by 4 bases, and 14 bases separated the two germline ends. This CDR3 spans 14 amino acids. Germline assignment: CDR1 MNHEY and CDR2 SMNVEV (reference sequence).

With regard to this clone: Other DNA sequences in this sample translate to the same CDR3. The chain has TRBV11-2 and TRBJ2-3, with 7 nucleotides matching TRBD2. This CDR3 spans 15 amino acids. With V trimmed by 0 bases and J by 3 bases, 3 bases remained unmatched. From germline, CDR1 is SGHAT and CDR2 FQNNGV. This CDR3 reads CASSLDRGDTDTQYF. Here the CDR3 DNA reads TGTGCCAGCAGCTTAGATCGGGGGGATACAGATACGCAGTATTTT.

CDR3 region: CASSPGQGAGREQYF. Written as DNA, the CDR3 is TGTGCCAGTAGTCCGGGACAGGGGGCCGGTCGGGAGCAGTACTTC. The chain joins TRBV19 to TRBJ2-7, with 12 bases that match TRBD1. With 5 bases clipped from V and 7 bases from J, the junction kept 9 bases outside the gene matches. The CDR3 spans 15 residues. Germline V lookup: CDR1 LNHDA, CDR2 SQIVND (reference sequence).

This chain links TRBV25-1 with TRBJ1-3; D ambiguous. CDR3 length: 14 residues. The germline gives CDR1 MGHDK, CDR2 SYGVNS. V lost 2 bases and J 0 bases, leaving 5 bases between the germline ends. The CDR3 DNA reads TGTGCCAGCAGTGAAGTCCTCTCTGGAAACACCATATATTTT. Its translation: CASSEVLSGNTIYF.

This clone was counted between two and nine times. The chain combines TRBV19 with TRBJ2-2, with TRBD1 matching 8 bases. The germline V gene has CDR1 LNHDA and CDR2 SQIVND (reference sequence). V gave up 3 bases and J gave up 7 bases; unmatched junction bases: 10. The CDR3 is 16 amino acids. The CDR3 protein is CASSISAGGFSGELFF. The CDR3, as DNA: TGTGCCAGTAGTATTTCTGCAGGGGGCTTCAGCGGGGAGCTGTTTTTT.